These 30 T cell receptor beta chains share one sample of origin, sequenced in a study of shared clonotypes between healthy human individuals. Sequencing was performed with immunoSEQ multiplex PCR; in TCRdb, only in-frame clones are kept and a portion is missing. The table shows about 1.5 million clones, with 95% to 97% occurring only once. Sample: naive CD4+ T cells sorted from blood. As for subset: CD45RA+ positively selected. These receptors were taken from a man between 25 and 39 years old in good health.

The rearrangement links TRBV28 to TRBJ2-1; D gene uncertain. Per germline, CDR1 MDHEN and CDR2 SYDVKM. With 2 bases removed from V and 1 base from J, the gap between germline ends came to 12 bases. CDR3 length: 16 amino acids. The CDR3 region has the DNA TGTGCCAGCAGTTTAACGGGCCTGATTTCCTACAATGAGCAGTTCTTC. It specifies CASSLTGLISYNEQFF.

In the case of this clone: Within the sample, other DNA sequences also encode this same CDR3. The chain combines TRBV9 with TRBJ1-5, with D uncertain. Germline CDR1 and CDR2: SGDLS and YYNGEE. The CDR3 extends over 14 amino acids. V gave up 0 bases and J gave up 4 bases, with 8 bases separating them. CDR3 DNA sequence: TGTGCCAGCAGCGTAGAAGGGTTTAATCAGCCCCAGCATTTT. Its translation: CASSVEGFNQPQHF.

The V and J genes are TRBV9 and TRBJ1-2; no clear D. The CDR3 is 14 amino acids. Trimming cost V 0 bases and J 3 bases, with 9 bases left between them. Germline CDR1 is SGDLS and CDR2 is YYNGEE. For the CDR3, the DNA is TGTGCCAGCAGCGTAGGTGGTAATGACTATGGCTACACCTTC. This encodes CASSVGGNDYGYTF.

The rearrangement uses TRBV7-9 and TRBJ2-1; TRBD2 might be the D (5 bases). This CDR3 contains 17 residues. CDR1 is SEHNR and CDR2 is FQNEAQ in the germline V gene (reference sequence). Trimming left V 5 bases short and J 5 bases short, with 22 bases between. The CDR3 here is CASSKGGLAYLHNEQFF. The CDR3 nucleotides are TGTGCCAGCAGCAAAGGAGGTTTAGCGTACCTCCACAATGAGCAGTTCTTC.

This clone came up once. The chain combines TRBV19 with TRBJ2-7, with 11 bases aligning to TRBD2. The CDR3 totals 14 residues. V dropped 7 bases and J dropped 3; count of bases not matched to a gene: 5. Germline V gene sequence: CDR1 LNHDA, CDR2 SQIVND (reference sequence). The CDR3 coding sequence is TGTGCCAGTAAACAGACTAGCGGGATCTACGAGCAGTACTTC. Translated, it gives CASKQTSGIYEQYF.

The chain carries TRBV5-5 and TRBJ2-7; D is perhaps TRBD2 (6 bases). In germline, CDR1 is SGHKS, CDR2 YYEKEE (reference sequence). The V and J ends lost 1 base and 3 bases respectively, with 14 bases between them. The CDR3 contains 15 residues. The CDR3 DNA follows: TGTGCCAGCAGCTTGACTAGCACAGCAAACTACGAGCAGTACTTC. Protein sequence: CASSLTSTANYEQYF. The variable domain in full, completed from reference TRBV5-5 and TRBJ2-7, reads DAGVTQSPTHLIKTRGQQVTLRCSPISGHKSVSWYQQVLGQGPQFIFQYYEKEERGRGNFPDRFSARQFPNYSSELNVNALLLGDSALYLCASSLTSTANYEQYFGPGTRLTVT.

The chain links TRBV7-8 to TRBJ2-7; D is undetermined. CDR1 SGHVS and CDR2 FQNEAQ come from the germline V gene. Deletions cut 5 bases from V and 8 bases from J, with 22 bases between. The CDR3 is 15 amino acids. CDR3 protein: CASSQPLGRRWKQYF. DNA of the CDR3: TGTGCCAGCAGCCAACCCCTAGGACGCCGCTGGAAGCAGTACTTC.

The CDR3 loop reads CASSFPGPGELFF. The CDR3 nucleotides are TGCGCCAGCAGCTTCCCGGGCCCCGGGGAGCTGTTTTTT. The genes are TRBV5-1 and TRBJ2-2; the D is unclear. The germline gives CDR1 SGHRS, CDR2 YFSETQ. Deletions cut 2 bases from V and 6 bases from J, with 8 bases between. CDR3 size: 13 residues.

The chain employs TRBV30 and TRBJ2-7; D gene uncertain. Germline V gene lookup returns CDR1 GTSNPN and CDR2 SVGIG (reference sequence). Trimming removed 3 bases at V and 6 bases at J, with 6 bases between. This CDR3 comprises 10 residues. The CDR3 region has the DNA TGTGCCTGGAGATCAGGCGAGCAGTACTTC. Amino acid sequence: CAWRSGEQYF. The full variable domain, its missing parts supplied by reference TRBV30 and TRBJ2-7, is SQTIHQWPATLVQPVGSPLSLECTVEGTSNPNLYWYRQAAGRGLQLLFYSVGIGQISSEVPQNLSASRPQDRQFILSSKKLLLSDSGFYLCAWRSGEQYFGPGTRLTVT.

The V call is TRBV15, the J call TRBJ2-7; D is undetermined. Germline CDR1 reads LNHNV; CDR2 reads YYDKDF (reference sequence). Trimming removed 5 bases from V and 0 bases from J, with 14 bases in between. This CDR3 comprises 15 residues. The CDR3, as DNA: TGTGCCACCAGCGGTGGGCAGGACCTCTCCTACGAGCAGTACTTC. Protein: CATSGGQDLSYEQYF.

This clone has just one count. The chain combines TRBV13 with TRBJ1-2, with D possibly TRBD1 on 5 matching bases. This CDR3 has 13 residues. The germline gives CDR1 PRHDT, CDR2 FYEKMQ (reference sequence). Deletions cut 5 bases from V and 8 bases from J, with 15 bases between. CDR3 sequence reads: CASSARTGWGYTF. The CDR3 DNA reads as TGTGCCAGCAGCGCAAGAACAGGTTGGGGCTACACCTTC.

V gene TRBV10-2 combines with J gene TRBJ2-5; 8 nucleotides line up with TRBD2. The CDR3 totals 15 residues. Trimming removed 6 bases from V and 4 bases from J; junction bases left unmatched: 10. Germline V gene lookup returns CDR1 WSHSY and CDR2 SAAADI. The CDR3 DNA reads TGCGCCAGCAGGCCACTAGCGGCCGAGCTAGAGACCCAGTACTTC. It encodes CASRPLAAELETQYF.

CDR3 in amino acids: CASRDAFKGDIQYF. In nucleotides, the CDR3 is TGTGCCAGCAGAGATGCTTTTAAAGGGGACATTCAGTACTTC. The chain combines TRBV28 with TRBJ2-4, with D perhaps matching TRBD1 (5 bases). The CDR3 runs 14 residues. Trimming pared 6 bases from V and 8 bases from J, leaving 17 bases between. Per the germline V gene, CDR1 is MDHEN and CDR2 is SYDVKM.

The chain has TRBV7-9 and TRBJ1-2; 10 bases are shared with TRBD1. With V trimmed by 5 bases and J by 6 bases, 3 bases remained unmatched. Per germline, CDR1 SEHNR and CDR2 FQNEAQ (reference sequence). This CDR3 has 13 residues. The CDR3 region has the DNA TGTGCCAGCAGCCGACAGGGGGCAGATGGCTACACCTTC. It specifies CASSRQGADGYTF.

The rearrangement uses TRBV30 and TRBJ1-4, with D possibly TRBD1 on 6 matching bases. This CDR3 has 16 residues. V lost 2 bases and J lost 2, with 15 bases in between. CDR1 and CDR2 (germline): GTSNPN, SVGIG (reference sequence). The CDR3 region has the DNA TGTGCCTGGAGTACGCCCATCAGGGGCACTAATGAAAAACTGTTTTTT. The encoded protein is CAWSTPIRGTNEKLFF.

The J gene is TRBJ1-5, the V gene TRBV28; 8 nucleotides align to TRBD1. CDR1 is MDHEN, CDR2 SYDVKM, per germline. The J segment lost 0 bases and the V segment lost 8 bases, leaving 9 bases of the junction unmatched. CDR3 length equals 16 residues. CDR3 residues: CASRVAGGYSNQPQHF. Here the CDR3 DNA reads TGTGCCAGCCGAGTAGCAGGGGGCTATAGCAATCAGCCCCAGCATTTT.

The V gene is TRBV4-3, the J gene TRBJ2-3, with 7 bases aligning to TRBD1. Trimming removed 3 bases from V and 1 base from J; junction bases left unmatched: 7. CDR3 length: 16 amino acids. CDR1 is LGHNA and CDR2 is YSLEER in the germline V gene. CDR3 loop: CASSQYRDSRTDTQYF. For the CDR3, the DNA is TGCGCCAGCAGCCAGTACCGGGACAGTCGCACAGATACGCAGTATTTT.

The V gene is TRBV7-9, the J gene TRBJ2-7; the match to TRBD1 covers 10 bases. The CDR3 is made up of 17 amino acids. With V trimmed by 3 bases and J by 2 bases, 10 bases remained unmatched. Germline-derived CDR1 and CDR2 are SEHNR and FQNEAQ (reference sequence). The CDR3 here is CASSLSLDRGQAYEQYF. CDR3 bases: TGTGCCAGCAGCTTGTCCCTCGACAGGGGGCAGGCCTACGAGCAGTACTTC.

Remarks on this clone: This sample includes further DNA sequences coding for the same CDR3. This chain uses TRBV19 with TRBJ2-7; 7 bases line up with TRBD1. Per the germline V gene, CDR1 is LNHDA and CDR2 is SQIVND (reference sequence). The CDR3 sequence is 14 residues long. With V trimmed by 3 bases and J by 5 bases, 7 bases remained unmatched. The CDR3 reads CASSIDRARDEQYF. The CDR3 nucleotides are TGTGCCAGTAGTATCGACAGGGCTCGGGACGAGCAGTACTTC.

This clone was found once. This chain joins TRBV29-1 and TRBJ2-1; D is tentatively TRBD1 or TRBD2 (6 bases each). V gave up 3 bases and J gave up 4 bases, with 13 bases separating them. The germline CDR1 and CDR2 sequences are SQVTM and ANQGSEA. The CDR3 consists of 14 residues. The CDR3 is CSVEGKGGYNEQFF. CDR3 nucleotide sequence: TGCAGCGTTGAGGGAAAGGGGGGATACAATGAGCAGTTCTTC.

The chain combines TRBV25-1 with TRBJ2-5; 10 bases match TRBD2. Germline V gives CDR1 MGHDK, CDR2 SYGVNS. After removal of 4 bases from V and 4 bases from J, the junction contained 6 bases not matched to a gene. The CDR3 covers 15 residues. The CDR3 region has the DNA TGTGCCAGCAGTGTCGCTAGCGGGAGTGGAGAGACCCAGTACTTC. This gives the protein CASSVASGSGETQYF. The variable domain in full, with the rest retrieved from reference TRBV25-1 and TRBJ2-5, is EADIYQTPRYLVIGTGKKITLECSQTMGHDKMYWYQQDPGMELHLIHYSYGVNSTEKGDLSSESTVSRIRTEHFPLTLESARPSHTSQYLCASSVASGSGETQYFGPGTRLLVL.

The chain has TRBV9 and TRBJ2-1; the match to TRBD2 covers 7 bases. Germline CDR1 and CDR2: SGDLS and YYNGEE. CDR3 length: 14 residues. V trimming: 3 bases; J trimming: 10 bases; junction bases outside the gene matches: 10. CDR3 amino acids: CASSAGLHLTEQFF. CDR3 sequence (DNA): TGTGCCAGCAGCGCGGGACTACATCTTACCGAGCAGTTCTTC.

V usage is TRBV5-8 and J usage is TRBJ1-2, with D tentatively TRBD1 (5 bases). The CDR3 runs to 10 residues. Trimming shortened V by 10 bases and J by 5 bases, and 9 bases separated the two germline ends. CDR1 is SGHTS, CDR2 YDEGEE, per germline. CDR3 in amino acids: CAGRGYGYTF. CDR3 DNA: TGTGCCGGGCGGGGGTATGGCTACACCTTC.

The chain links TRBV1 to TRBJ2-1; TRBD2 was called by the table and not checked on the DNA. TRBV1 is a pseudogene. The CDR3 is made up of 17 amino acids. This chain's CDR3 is CTSSQDRSSKACNEQFF. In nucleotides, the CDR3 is TGCACCAGCAGCCAAGATCGGTCTAGTAAAGCCTGCAATGAGCAGTTCTTC.

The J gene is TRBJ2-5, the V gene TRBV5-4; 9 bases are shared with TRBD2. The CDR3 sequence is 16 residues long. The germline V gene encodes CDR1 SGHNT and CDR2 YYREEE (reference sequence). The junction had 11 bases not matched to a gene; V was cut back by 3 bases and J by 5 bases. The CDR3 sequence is CASSSRPLAGPETQYF. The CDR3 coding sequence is TGTGCCAGCAGCTCGAGACCTCTAGCGGGACCGGAGACCCAGTACTTC.

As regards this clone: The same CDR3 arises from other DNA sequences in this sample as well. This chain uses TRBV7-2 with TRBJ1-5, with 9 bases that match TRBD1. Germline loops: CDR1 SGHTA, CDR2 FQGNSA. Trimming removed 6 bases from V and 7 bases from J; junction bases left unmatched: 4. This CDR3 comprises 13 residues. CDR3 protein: CASSLTGGQPQHF. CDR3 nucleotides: TGTGCCAGCAGTTTAACAGGGGGCCAGCCCCAGCATTTT.

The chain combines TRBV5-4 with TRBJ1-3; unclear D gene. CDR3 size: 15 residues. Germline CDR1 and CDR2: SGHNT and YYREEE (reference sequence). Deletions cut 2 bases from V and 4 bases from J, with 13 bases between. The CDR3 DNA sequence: TGTGCCAGCAGCTTAGACACAAACGCAGGAAACACCATATATTTT. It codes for CASSLDTNAGNTIYF.

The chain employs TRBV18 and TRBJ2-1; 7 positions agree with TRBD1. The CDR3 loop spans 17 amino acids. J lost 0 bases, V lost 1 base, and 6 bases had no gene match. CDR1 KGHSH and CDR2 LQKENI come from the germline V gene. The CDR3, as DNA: TGTGCCAGCTCACCACGGCGGTACAGGGGCTCCTACAATGAGCAGTTCTTC. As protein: CASSPRRYRGSYNEQFF.

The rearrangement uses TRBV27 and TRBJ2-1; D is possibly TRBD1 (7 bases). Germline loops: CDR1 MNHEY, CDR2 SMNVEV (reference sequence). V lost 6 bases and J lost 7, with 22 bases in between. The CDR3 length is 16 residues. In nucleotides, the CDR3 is TGTGCCAGCAGACCCAGGGGGGCCGGGCCCCTGAATGAGCAGTTCTTC. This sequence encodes CASRPRGAGPLNEQFF.

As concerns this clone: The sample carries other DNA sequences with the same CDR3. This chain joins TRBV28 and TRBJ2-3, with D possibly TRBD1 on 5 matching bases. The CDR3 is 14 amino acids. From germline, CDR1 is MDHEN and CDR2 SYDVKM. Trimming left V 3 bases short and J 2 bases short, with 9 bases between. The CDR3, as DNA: TGTGCCAGCAGTTTTTCCAGGGACACAGATACGCAGTATTTT. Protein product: CASSFSRDTDTQYF.